The next 5 T cell receptor beta chains were all read from a single sample in a study of OX40 agonist ivuxolimab in advanced cancers. Data came from immunoSEQ multiplex PCR; TCRdb stores just in-frame clones and leaves some out. The sample includes 50,000 to 75,000 clones, around 90% seen only once; the top ten take approximately 1.8%. Sequenced here: CD4+ or CD8+ T cells sorted from blood, sampled in a trial of the OX40 agonist ivuxolimab. The source is an adult with an advanced solid tumor such as melanoma, head and neck, liver or kidney cancer.

The rearrangement links TRBV5-1 to TRBJ2-5; maybe TRBD2 (7 bases). This CDR3 has 20 residues. The germline CDR1 and CDR2 sequences are SGHRS and YFSETQ. V lost 4 bases and J 2 bases, leaving 30 bases between the germline ends. The CDR3 protein is CASSLPGGGGPVTLQETQYF. Written as DNA, the CDR3 is TGCGCCAGCAGCCTCCCCGGGGGCGGGGGACCCGTAACTCTACAAGAGACCCAGTACTTC.

This clone came up once. The chain employs TRBV10-1 and TRBJ2-2; D is perhaps TRBD1 or TRBD2 (5 bases each). The CDR3 spans 15 residues. Looked up from germline, CDR1 is WNHNN and CDR2 is SYGVQD (reference sequence). V was clipped by 5 bases and J by 0 bases, with 10 bases between them. The CDR3, as DNA: TGCGCCAGCAGTCCCGGGACGGCGAACACCGGGGAGCTGTTTTTT. It codes for CASSPGTANTGELFF.

The chain has TRBV27 and TRBJ2-1, with 12 nucleotides matching TRBD2. Trimming cost V 6 bases and J 7 bases; bases outside gene matches: 13. The CDR3 consists of 17 residues. CDR1 is MNHEY, CDR2 SMNVEV, per germline (reference sequence). The CDR3 nucleotides are TGTGCCAGCAGAATTGTCCCTAGCGGGAGGGCGGGGAATGAGCAGTTCTTC. Its translation is CASRIVPSGRAGNEQFF.

The V and J genes are TRBV7-9 and TRBJ1-1; 7 nucleotides align to TRBD1. The ends lost 5 bases at V and 8 bases at J; junction bases unmatched: 11. The germline gives CDR1 SEHNR, CDR2 FQNEAQ (reference sequence). The CDR3 extends over 14 amino acids. The CDR3 DNA follows: TGTGCCAGCAGCCCTAGAGGGACAGAGGTCGAAGCTTTCTTT. Translating it yields CASSPRGTEVEAFF.

The V call is TRBV25-1, the J call TRBJ1-4, with D perhaps matching TRBD1 (6 bases). The germline CDR1 and CDR2 sequences are MGHDK and SYGVNS. The CDR3 covers 15 residues. Trimming took 4 bases from V and 7 from J, leaving 16 bases between them. The CDR3 is CASSAPGEGGEKLFF. CDR3 in DNA: TGTGCCAGCAGTGCTCCCGGCGAAGGGGGTGAAAAACTGTTTTTT.